This passage covers 19 T cell receptor beta chains from one sample sequenced in a study of PD-1 blockade in classical Hodgkin lymphoma. There was relapse after autologous stem cell transplantation in every patient, and there was variation in brentuximab vedotin exposure. Negative magnetic selection isolated CD4+ T cells from thawed PBMCs. Produced via immunoSEQ multiplex PCR; TCRdb's table is partial and in-frame only. The sample lists about 12,000 clones; 70% to 85% were seen once. The source material was CD4+ T cells from blood, sampled at baseline. The receptors come from a human donor with classical Hodgkin lymphoma.

CDR3 sequence: CASSLESPGAEAFF. CDR3 DNA: TGTGCCAGCAGCTTGGAGAGCCCTGGTGCTGAAGCTTTCTTT. The chain is built from TRBV5-4 and TRBJ1-1; D not resolved. The ends were cut back, 0 bases at V and 6 bases at J, with 12 bases in the middle. The germline V gene has CDR1 SGHNT and CDR2 YYREEE (reference sequence). This CDR3 is built from 14 residues. The entire variable domain, with the rest obtained from reference TRBV5-4 and TRBJ1-1, is as follows: ETGVTQSPTHLIKTRGQQVTLRCSSQSGHNTVSWYQQALGQGPQFIFQYYREEENGRGNFPPRFSGLQFPNYSSELNVNALELDDSALYLCASSLESPGAEAFFGQGTRLTVV.

The rearrangement links TRBV19 to TRBJ1-2, with TRBD1 matching over 10 bases. This CDR3 has 13 residues. V gave up 5 bases and J gave up 7 bases; unmatched junction bases: 4. CDR1 is LNHDA, CDR2 SQIVND, per germline (reference sequence). This chain's CDR3 is CASSLGTGVGYTF. CDR3 nucleotides: TGTGCCAGTAGTTTAGGGACAGGGGTTGGCTACACCTTC.

The rearrangement joins TRBV6-1 to TRBJ1-2, with 8 bases lining up with TRBD1. From germline, CDR1 is MNHNS and CDR2 SASEGT. The CDR3 covers 14 residues. With V trimmed by 6 bases and J by 6 bases, 9 bases remained unmatched. This CDR3 is CASSLDRGRDGYTF. The CDR3 nucleotides read TGTGCCAGCAGCCTTGACAGGGGTCGAGATGGCTACACCTTC.

The chain employs TRBV5-1 and TRBJ2-5; 11 bases agree with TRBD1. The CDR3 sequence is 15 residues long. The germline CDR1 and CDR2 sequences are SGHRS and YFSETQ. The junction had 8 bases not matched to a gene; V was cut back by 2 bases and J by 8 bases. The CDR3 region has the DNA TGCGCCAGCAGCTTCGTAGGACAGGGGGCAGAAACCCAGTACTTC. Its translation: CASSFVGQGAETQYF. The full variable domain, rest sourced from reference TRBV5-1 and TRBJ2-5, is KAGVTQTPRYLIKTRGQQVTLSCSPISGHRSVSWYQQTPGQGLQFLFEYFSETQRNKGNFPGRFSGRQFSNSRSEMNVSTLELGDSALYLCASSFVGQGAETQYFGPGTRLLVL.

The chain combines TRBV6-5 with TRBJ1-6; 7 bases are shared with TRBD1. This CDR3 contains 16 residues. CDR1 and CDR2 (germline): MNHEY, SVGAGI. V was clipped by 1 base and J by 8 bases; unmatched bases: 8. The CDR3 loop is CASSYWTGPKDSPLHF. DNA for the CDR3: TGTGCCAGCAGTTACTGGACAGGCCCTAAAGATTCACCCCTCCACTTT.

The J gene is TRBJ1-2, the V gene TRBV5-5; 9 positions match TRBD1. CDR1 is SGHKS and CDR2 is YYEKEE in the germline V gene (reference sequence). The CDR3 sequence is 14 residues long. With 4 bases clipped from V and 5 bases from J, the junction kept 6 bases outside the gene matches. DNA of the CDR3: TGTGCCAGCAGCCAGGGACAGGGCTGGTATGGCTACACCTTC. Protein: CASSQGQGWYGYTF.

V is TRBV4-3 and J is TRBJ2-7; 7 nucleotides align to TRBD1. The CDR3 has 14 residues. With 1 base clipped from V and 2 bases from J, the junction kept 2 bases outside the gene matches. Per the germline V gene, CDR1 is LGHNA and CDR2 is YSLEER. The CDR3 sequence: CASSQVGGTYEQYF. CDR3 nucleotide sequence: TGCGCCAGCAGCCAAGTAGGGGGCACCTACGAGCAGTACTTC.

The V call is TRBV11-2, the J call TRBJ1-3; TRBD1 agrees at 7 bases. V trimming: 4 bases; J trimming: 4 bases; junction bases outside the gene matches: 13. CDR1 and CDR2 from the germline V gene are SGHAT and FQNNGV. The CDR3 extends over 17 amino acids. The CDR3: CASSSYLKGTAGNTIYF. DNA for the CDR3: TGTGCCAGCAGCTCGTACTTAAAGGGGACAGCCGGAAACACCATATATTTT.

The chain links TRBV6-5 to TRBJ2-4; D unresolved. The CDR3 is made up of 14 amino acids. Between the trimmed V and J ends, which lost 4 bases and 0 bases, there was a span of 7 bases. In germline, CDR1 is MNHEY, CDR2 SVGAGI. The CDR3 bases are TGTGCCAGCAGTTTCAACGTAGCCAAAAACATTCAGTACTTC. It is translated as CASSFNVAKNIQYF.

The J gene is TRBJ1-3, the V gene TRBV21-1; the D call of TRBD1 is as the table states it, not checked on the DNA. TRBV21-1 is assigned pseudogene status. The CDR3 sequence is 18 residues long. CDR3 coding DNA: TGTGCCAGCAGCATCAACAGGGGGCTCCTGAGCTCTGGAAACACCATATATTTT. It specifies CASSINRGLLSSGNTIYF.

V usage is TRBV27 and J usage is TRBJ2-7, with TRBD1 identical over 8 bases. With 7 bases clipped from V and 4 bases from J, the junction kept 9 bases outside the gene matches. The CDR3 has 14 amino acids. The germline gives CDR1 MNHEY, CDR2 SMNVEV (reference sequence). DNA of the CDR3: TGTGCCAGCACCCCGGACAGGGAGAGTTACGAGCAGTACTTC. It codes for CASTPDRESYEQYF.

The CDR3 protein is CASRRLEGATEAFF. The CDR3 nucleotides are TGTGCCAGCAGGAGACTGGAGGGGGCCACTGAAGCTTTCTTT. The chain employs TRBV2 and TRBJ1-1; TRBD1 aligns across 7 bases. The V segment lost 6 bases and the J segment 4 bases; nucleotides outside the gene matches: 8. The CDR3 is 14 amino acids. In germline, CDR1 is SNHLY, CDR2 FYNNEI.

The chain links TRBV6-1 to TRBJ2-1; 9 bases line up with TRBD1. Germline CDR1 MNHNS, CDR2 SASEGT. This CDR3 is built from 14 residues. V trimming: 7 bases; J trimming: 6 bases; junction bases outside the gene matches: 7. The CDR3 region has the DNA TGTGCCAGCACGGACAGGGGCCTTTCCAATGAGCAGTTCTTC. Translation gives CASTDRGLSNEQFF.

V is TRBV5-4 and J is TRBJ2-7; D is possibly TRBD1 (7 bases). CDR1 SGHNT and CDR2 YYREEE come from the germline V gene (reference sequence). CDR3 size: 14 residues. The V end was cut by 3 bases, the J end by 4 bases, with 14 bases between. The CDR3 nucleotides are TGTGCCAGCAGCTACAACAGGGGAGGATACGAGCAGTACTTC. This translates into CASSYNRGGYEQYF.

This chain links TRBV6-5 with TRBJ1-1; D is ambiguous. The germline V gene has CDR1 MNHEY and CDR2 SVGAGI. V lost 6 bases and J 3 bases, leaving 11 bases between the germline ends. The CDR3 has 13 amino acids. CDR3 DNA sequence: TGTGCCAGCAGAATCGACGGAGACACTGAAGCTTTCTTT. It specifies CASRIDGDTEAFF.

In its sample, this clone was seen a few times. The chain has TRBV28 and TRBJ1-5; 7 nucleotides match TRBD1. CDR1 and CDR2 from the germline V gene are MDHEN and SYDVKM. J gave up 7 bases and V 5 bases, and 2 bases lay outside the gene matches. The CDR3 runs to 12 residues. CDR3 in amino acids: CASSTGEQPQHF. Here the CDR3 DNA reads TGTGCCAGCAGTACAGGGGAGCAGCCCCAGCATTTT.

The rearrangement links TRBV5-6 to TRBJ1-1, with a possible D match to TRBD1 (5 bases). The CDR3 sequence is 17 residues long. V was cut by 7 bases and J by 3 bases, with 25 bases left in between. Germline V CDR1 and CDR2: SGHDT, YYEEEE. CDR3 loop: CASGRLRVGGEHTEAFF. CDR3 bases: TGTGCCAGCGGACGTCTGAGAGTGGGGGGAGAGCACACTGAAGCTTTCTTT.

This chain links TRBV2 with TRBJ2-7; 7 bases match TRBD1. V trimming: 6 bases; J trimming: 2 bases; junction bases outside the gene matches: 13. The CDR3 runs to 16 residues. Germline-derived CDR1 and CDR2 are SNHLY and FYNNEI. The CDR3: CASRLTTGLAAYEQYF. CDR3 DNA sequence: TGTGCCAGCAGATTGACGACAGGGTTGGCGGCCTACGAGCAGTACTTC.

This rearrangement joins TRBV28 to TRBJ1-4; no clear D. The CDR3 consists of 14 residues. Germline assignment: CDR1 MDHEN and CDR2 SYDVKM. V lost 5 bases to trimming and J lost 8 bases, with 15 bases between them. CDR3 sequence reads: CASSDRPGREKLFF. CDR3 coding DNA: TGTGCCAGCAGTGACCGCCCCGGGAGAGAAAAACTGTTTTTT.